These 13 T cell receptor beta chains were sequenced from one sample in a study of blood T cells in healthy people across ages. Sample-barcoded 5' priming and a J-beta primer mix drove a second PCR of about 6 to 12 cycles. One entry per CDR3 protein, called by TCRdb with MiXCR from the 5' RACE reads. Of approximately 820,000 distinct CDR3 sequences listed, under 45% are singletons. What was sequenced was blood. The receptors shown here come from a man aged 60 to 69 in good health.

J is TRBJ2-1 and V is TRBV12-3 or TRBV12-4, with 11 positions matching TRBD2. V shed 6 bases and J 7 bases; nucleotides not matched to a gene: 14. This CDR3 spans 17 amino acids. This CDR3 reads CASSPQPLAGGGNEQFF. The CDR3 DNA reads TGTGCCAGCAGCCCTCAACCATTAGCGGGGGGGGGAAATGAGCAGTTCTTC.

This clonotype has a handful of counts. CDR3 amino acids: CASSLGGQVLDEQYF. In DNA form, the CDR3 reads TGCGCCAGCAGCTTGGGAGGACAGGTCCTCGACGAGCAGTACTTC. This chain connects TRBV5-1 to TRBJ2-5; 7 bases are shared with TRBD1. Gene TRBJ2-7 matches the end of the DNA better, so the J call may be wrong. CDR3 length equals 15 residues. The germline gives CDR1 SGHRS, CDR2 YFSETQ.

V and J are TRBV15 and TRBJ1-6; D is ambiguous. The germline CDR1 and CDR2 sequences are LNHNV and YYDKDF (reference sequence). The CDR3 totals 13 residues. Trimming cost V 2 bases and J 14 bases, with 13 bases left between them. The CDR3 here is CATSRSAVGALHF. CDR3 in DNA: TGTGCCACCAGCAGAAGCGCGGTTGGGGCCCTCCACTTT.

The CDR3 sequence: CSVVPPGGIQETQYF. The DNA of the CDR3 is TGCAGCGTTGTACCCCCAGGTGGCATCCAGGAGACCCAGTACTTC. The chain couples TRBV29-1 to TRBJ2-5; no clear D. This CDR3 comprises 15 residues. Germline V gene data show CDR1 as SQVTM and CDR2 as ANQGSEA. V lost 4 bases and J 5 bases, leaving 20 bases between the germline ends.

Only a few counts were recorded for this clonotype. One end of the junction is discordant with germline, which a read error may explain. V and J are TRBV14 and TRBJ2-1; a possible D gene is TRBD1 (5 bases). Germline V gives CDR1 SGHDN, CDR2 FVKESK. This CDR3 is built from 12 residues. CDR3 DNA sequence: TGTGCTAGCAGCCAGGGTAGGACCCAGCAGTTCTTC. It encodes CASSQGRTQQFF.

CDR3 DNA sequence: TGTGCCATCAGGGCGGCAGGGGTTGCCGGGGAGCTGTTTTTT. Translation: CAIRAAGVAGELFF. The chain uses TRBV10-3 and TRBJ2-2, with D perhaps matching TRBD1 (6 bases). Per the germline V gene, CDR1 is ENHRY and CDR2 is SYGVKD. Trimming shortened V by 6 bases and J by 6 bases, and 14 bases separated the two germline ends. CDR3 length: 14 amino acids.

This chain links TRBV18 with TRBJ2-5, with 7 positions matching TRBD1. The J call is doubtful: the DNA matches TRBJ2-7 better. Germline V gives CDR1 KGHSH, CDR2 LQKENI. The CDR3 runs to 16 residues. CDR3 in amino acids: CASSPQLDRFTSEQYF. The CDR3 DNA is TGTGCCAGCTCACCACAATTGGACAGGTTTACGAGCGAGCAGTACTTC.

The chain couples TRBV12-3 or TRBV12-4 to TRBJ2-1, with unresolved D. The V end was cut by 4 bases, the J end by 12 bases, with 10 bases between. This CDR3 comprises 11 residues. Written as DNA, the CDR3 is TGTGCCAGCAGTTCATCGATTGCGCAGTTCTTC. Encoded protein: CASSSSIAQFF.

The CDR3 reads CASRDRLDQPQHF. DNA for the CDR3: TGTGCCAGCAGGGACAGGTTAGATCAGCCCCAGCATTTT. The rearrangement links TRBV2 to TRBJ1-5, with TRBD1 identical over 7 bases. This CDR3 has 13 residues. Germline V CDR1 and CDR2: SNHLY, FYNNEI. With V trimmed by 6 bases and J by 5 bases, 4 bases remained unmatched. The whole variable domain, remainder taken from reference TRBV2 and TRBJ1-5, is EPEVTQTPSHQVTQMGQEVILRCVPISNHLYFYWYRQILGQKVEFLVSFYNNEISEKSEIFDDQFSVERPDGSNFTLKIRSTKLEDSAMYFCASRDRLDQPQHFGDGTRLSIL.

This clonotype was seen a handful of times. J is TRBJ2-6 and V is TRBV10-3; 8 nucleotides match TRBD1. V dropped 3 bases and J dropped 4; count of bases not matched to a gene: 5. There are 16 residues in the CDR3. Germline V gene sequence: CDR1 ENHRY, CDR2 SYGVKD. The CDR3 DNA is TGTGCCATCAGTGACTCAGGGGGCTCCGGGGCCAACGTCCTGACTTTC. Protein: CAISDSGGSGANVLTF.

This clonotype was detected ten times or more. The gene calls are TRBV29-1 and TRBJ2-3; no reliable D call. Germline CDR1 and CDR2: SQVTM and ANQGSEA. Trimming removed 6 bases at V and 6 bases at J, with 16 bases between. CDR3 length equals 13 residues. This CDR3 reads CSVRSPVGDTQYF. In nucleotides, the CDR3 is TGCAGCGTCCGCTCCCCTGTGGGGGATACGCAGTATTTT.

The CDR3 DNA reads as TGTGCCAGCAGCCGGCGGACTAGCGGGGGTCCTAACACAGATACGCAGTATTTT. Protein product: CASSRRTSGGPNTDTQYF. This sequence joins TRBV14 and TRBJ2-3; TRBD2 aligns across 13 bases. The CDR3 is 18 residues long. Germline values: CDR1 SGHDN, CDR2 FVKESK. Trimming removed 4 bases from V and 2 bases from J; junction bases left unmatched: 9. Full variable domain (rest looked up from reference TRBV14 and TRBJ2-3): EAGVTQFPSHSVIEKGQTVTLRCDPISGHDNLYWYRRVMGKEIKFLLHFVKESKQDESGMPNNRFLAERTGGTYSTLKVQPAELEDSGVYFCASSRRTSGGPNTDTQYFGPGTRLTVL.

The chain is built from TRBV4-2 and TRBJ2-1, with D uncertain. This CDR3 is 17 amino acids long. Trimming cost V 0 bases and J 0 bases, with 12 bases left between them. From germline, CDR1 is LGHNA and CDR2 YNFKEQ. This chain's CDR3 is CASSQEPRLGSYNEQFF. CDR3 sequence (DNA): TGTGCCAGCAGCCAAGAGCCAAGGCTTGGCTCCTACAATGAGCAGTTCTTC.